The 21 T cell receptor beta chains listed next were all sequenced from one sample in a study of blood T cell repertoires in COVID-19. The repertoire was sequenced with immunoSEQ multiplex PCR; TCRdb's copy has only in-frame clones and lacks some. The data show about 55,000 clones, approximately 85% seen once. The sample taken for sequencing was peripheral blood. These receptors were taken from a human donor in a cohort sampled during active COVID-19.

The CDR3 sequence is CASSVDSGSYNEQFF. The CDR3 coding sequence is TGTGCCAGCAGCGTAGATAGCGGGTCCTACAATGAGCAGTTCTTC. The genes are TRBV9 and TRBJ2-1; 7 positions agree with TRBD2. Germline CDR1 reads SGDLS; CDR2 reads YYNGEE. The CDR3 loop spans 15 amino acids. V lost 0 bases to trimming and J lost 1 base; unmatched junction nucleotides: 1. Full variable domain (rest looked up from reference TRBV9 and TRBJ2-1): DSGVTQTPKHLITATGQRVTLRCSPRSGDLSVYWYQQSLDQGLQFLIQYYNGEERAKGNILERFSAQQFPDLHSELNLSSLELGDSALYFCASSVDSGSYNEQFFGPGTRLTVL.

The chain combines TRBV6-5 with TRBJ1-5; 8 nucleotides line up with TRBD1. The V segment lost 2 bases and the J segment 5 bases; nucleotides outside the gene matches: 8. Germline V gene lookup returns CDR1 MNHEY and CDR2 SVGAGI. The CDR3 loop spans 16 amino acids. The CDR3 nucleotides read TGTGCCAGCAGTTACCGGTGGACAGGGAATGATCAGCCCCAGCATTTT. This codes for CASSYRWTGNDQPQHF.

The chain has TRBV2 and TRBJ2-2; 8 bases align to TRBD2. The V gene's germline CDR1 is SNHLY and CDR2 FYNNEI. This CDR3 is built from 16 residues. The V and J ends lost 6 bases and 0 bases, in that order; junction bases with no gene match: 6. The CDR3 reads CASSPTSGANTGELFF. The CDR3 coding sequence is TGTGCCAGCAGCCCTACTAGCGGAGCGAACACCGGGGAGCTGTTTTTT.

DNA of the CDR3: TGTGCCAGCAGCCAAGAAGGAACTAGCGGGCCCTACGAGCAGTACTTC. Translating it yields CASSQEGTSGPYEQYF. V usage is TRBV3-1 (or the pseudogene TRBV3-2) and J usage is TRBJ2-7; 9 positions match TRBD2. CDR3 size: 16 residues. After removal of 0 bases from V and 2 bases from J, the junction contained 5 bases not matched to a gene. Germline V gene lookup returns CDR1 LGHDT and CDR2 YNNKEL (reference sequence).

Written as DNA, the CDR3 is TGTGCCAGCAGCAAAAGAAAGACTAGCGGAGAAACCTACAATGAGCAGTTCTTC. It yields the protein CASSKRKTSGETYNEQFF. The V gene is TRBV21-1, the J gene TRBJ2-1; TRBD2, the D gene given by the table, was not confirmed from the DNA. TRBV21-1 counts as a pseudogene. The CDR3 has 18 residues.

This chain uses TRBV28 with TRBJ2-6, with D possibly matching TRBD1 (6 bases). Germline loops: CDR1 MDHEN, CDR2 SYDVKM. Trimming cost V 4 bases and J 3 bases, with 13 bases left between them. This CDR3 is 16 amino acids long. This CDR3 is CASSSGHRVGANVLTF. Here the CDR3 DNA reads TGTGCCAGCAGTTCGGGACATAGAGTTGGGGCCAACGTCCTGACTTTC.

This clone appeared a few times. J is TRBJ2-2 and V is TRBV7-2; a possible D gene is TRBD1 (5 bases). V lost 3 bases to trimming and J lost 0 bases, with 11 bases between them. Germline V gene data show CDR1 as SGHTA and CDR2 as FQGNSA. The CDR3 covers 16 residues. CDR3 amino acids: CASSLRQPANTGELFF. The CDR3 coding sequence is TGTGCCAGCAGCTTGAGACAGCCCGCGAACACCGGGGAGCTGTTTTTT.

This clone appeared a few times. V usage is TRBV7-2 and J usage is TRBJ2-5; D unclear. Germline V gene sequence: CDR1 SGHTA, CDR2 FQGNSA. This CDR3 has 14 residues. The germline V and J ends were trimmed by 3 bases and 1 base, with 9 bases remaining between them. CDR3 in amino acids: CASSFSHGQETQYF. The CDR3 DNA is TGTGCCAGCAGCTTTTCGCACGGCCAAGAGACCCAGTACTTC.

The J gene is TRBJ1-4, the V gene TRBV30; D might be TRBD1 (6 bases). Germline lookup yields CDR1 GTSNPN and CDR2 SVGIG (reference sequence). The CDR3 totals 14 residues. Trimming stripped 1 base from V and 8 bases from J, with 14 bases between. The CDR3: CAWSDLGQWEKLFF. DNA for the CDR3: TGTGCCTGGAGTGACCTAGGACAGTGGGAAAAACTGTTTTTT.

Here the CDR3 DNA reads TGTGCCAGCAGTAGAAGGACAGTCTCCTATAATTCACCCCTCCACTTT. Translated: CASSRRTVSYNSPLHF. This chain joins TRBV28 and TRBJ1-6, with TRBD1 as a possible D gene (6 bases). V gave up 5 bases and J gave up 0 bases, with 11 bases separating them. The CDR3 has 16 amino acids. Germline V lookup: CDR1 MDHEN, CDR2 SYDVKM.

The CDR3 DNA follows: TGTGCCAGCAGCAGAAACAACAGGGGAGACTATGGCTACACCTTC. Its translation is CASSRNNRGDYGYTF. This rearrangement joins TRBV11-2 to TRBJ1-2, with TRBD1 identical over 7 bases. Trimming removed 5 bases from V and 3 bases from J; junction bases left unmatched: 9. CDR1 is SGHAT, CDR2 FQNNGV, per germline. CDR3 length: 15 residues.

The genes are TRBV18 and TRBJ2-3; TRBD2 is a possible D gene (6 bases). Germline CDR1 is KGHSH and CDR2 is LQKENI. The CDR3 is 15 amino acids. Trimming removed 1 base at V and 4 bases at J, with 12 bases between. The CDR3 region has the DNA TGTGCCAGCTCACCACTACTAGCATCAGCAGATACGCAGTATTTT. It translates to CASSPLLASADTQYF.

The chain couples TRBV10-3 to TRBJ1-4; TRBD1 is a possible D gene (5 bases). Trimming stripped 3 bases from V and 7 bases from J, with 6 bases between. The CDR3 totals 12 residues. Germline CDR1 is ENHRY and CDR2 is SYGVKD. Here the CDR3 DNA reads TGTGCCATCAGTGAAAGGGGTGAAAAACTGTTTTTT. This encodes CAISERGEKLFF.

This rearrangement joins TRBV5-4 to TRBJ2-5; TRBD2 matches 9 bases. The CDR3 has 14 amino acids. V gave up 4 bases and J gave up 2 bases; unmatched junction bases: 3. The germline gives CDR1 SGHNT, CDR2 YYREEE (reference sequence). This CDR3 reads CASSPAGGQETQYF. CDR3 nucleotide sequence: TGTGCCAGCAGCCCCGCGGGGGGGCAAGAGACCCAGTACTTC.

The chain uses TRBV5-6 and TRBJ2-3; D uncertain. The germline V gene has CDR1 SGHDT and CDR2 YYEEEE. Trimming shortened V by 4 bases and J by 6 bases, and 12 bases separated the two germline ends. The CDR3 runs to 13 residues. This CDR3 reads CASSPLGWDTQYF. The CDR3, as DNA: TGTGCCAGCAGCCCGCTCGGGTGGGATACGCAGTATTTT.

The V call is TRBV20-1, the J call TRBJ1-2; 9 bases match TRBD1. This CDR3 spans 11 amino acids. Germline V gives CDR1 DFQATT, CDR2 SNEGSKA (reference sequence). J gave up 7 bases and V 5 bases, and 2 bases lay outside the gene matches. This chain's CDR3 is CSAGTGPGYTF. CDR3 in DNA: TGCAGTGCTGGGACAGGGCCTGGCTACACCTTC.

The CDR3, as DNA: TGTGCCAGCTCACCGACAGGTACAAACACTGAAGCTTTCTTT. Translation: CASSPTGTNTEAFF. The J gene is TRBJ1-1, the V gene TRBV18; D is perhaps TRBD1 (6 bases). CDR3 length: 14 amino acids. Germline V lookup: CDR1 KGHSH, CDR2 LQKENI. Trimming pared 3 bases from V and 2 bases from J, leaving 10 bases between. The variable domain in full, with the rest retrieved from reference TRBV18 and TRBJ1-1, is NAGVMQNPRHLVRRRGQEARLRCSPMKGHSHVYWYRQLPEEGLKFMVYLQKENIIDESGMPKERFSAEFPKEGPSILRIQQVVRGDSAAYFCASSPTGTNTEAFFGQGTRLTVV.

The CDR3 nucleotides read TGTGCCAGCAGCCCAAGGGGGGGACAGGGGGGATCACCCCTCCACTTT. Amino acid sequence: CASSPRGGQGGSPLHF. The chain joins TRBV9 to TRBJ1-6; 11 bases line up with TRBD1. V lost 4 bases, J lost 10 bases, and 10 bases stayed unmatched. The CDR3 has 16 residues. The germline CDR1 and CDR2 sequences are SGDLS and YYNGEE.

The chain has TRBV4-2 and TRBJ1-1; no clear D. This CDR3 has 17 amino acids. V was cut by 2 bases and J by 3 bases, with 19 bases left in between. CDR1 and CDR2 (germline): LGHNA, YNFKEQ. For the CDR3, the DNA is TGTGCCAGCAGCCAACACCCAGGCCTGGTGTCTTACACTGAAGCTTTCTTT. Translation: CASSQHPGLVSYTEAFF.

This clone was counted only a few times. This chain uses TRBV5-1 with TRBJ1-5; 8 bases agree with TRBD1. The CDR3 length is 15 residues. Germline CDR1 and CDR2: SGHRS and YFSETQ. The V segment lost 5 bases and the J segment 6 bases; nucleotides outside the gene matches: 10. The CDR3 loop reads CASSSTGDAGQPQHF. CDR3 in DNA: TGCGCCAGCAGTTCGACAGGGGACGCGGGTCAGCCCCAGCATTTT.

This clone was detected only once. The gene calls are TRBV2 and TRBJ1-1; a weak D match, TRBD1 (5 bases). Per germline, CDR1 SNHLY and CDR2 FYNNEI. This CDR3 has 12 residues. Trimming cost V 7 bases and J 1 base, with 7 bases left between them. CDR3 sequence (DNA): TGTGCCAGCATAACAGGGAACACTGAAGCTTTCTTT. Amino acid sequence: CASITGNTEAFF. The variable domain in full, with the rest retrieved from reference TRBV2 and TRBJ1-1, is EPEVTQTPSHQVTQMGQEVILRCVPISNHLYFYWYRQILGQKVEFLVSFYNNEISEKSEIFDDQFSVERPDGSNFTLKIRSTKLEDSAMYFCASITGNTEAFFGQGTRLTVV.